Detailed here is one T cell receptor beta chain. This record belongs to a study of blood T cell repertoires in COVID-19. Across the study: Sources were T cells, B-cell-depleted T cells, or PBMCs; the material itself was cDNA or gDNA.

In the authors' workflow: Amplification of reference gene primers provided the estimated nucleated cell counts. Generated by immunoSEQ multiplex PCR, the TCRdb table keeps only in-frame clones and is missing some. The V and J calls and clone size are taken from that table; D and trimming were inferred from the DNA. This sample has roughly 230,000 clones, with about nine tenths found just once. This CDR3 region has 15 residues. CDR1 is SGHKS, CDR2 YYEKEE, per germline (reference sequence). The V and J ends lost 2 bases and 0 bases respectively, with 8 bases between them. Sequencing was done on a sample of peripheral blood. The receptor comes from a man aged 25 to 45 with COVID-19, enrolled during active disease. The chain links TRBV5-5 to TRBJ1-4, with no clear D. The chain's CDR3 is CASSFSGTTNEKLFF. The CDR3 coding sequence is TGTGCCAGCAGCTTCTCCGGGACAACTAATGAAAAACTGTTTTTT.